The 21 T cell receptor beta chains listed next were all sequenced from one sample in a study of long-term antiretroviral therapy in people with HIV. This was the immunoSEQ v3.0 assay at survey level. Produced via immunoSEQ multiplex PCR; TCRdb's table is partial and in-frame only. The sample has fewer than 30,000 clones, 65% to 85% seen once; the top ten hold roughly a tenth. The source material was unsorted PBMCs, sampled almost 2.9 years after starting antiretroviral therapy. Source of these receptors: a man aged 25-45 years with HIV.

V and J are TRBV6-5 and TRBJ1-5, with D tentatively TRBD1 (6 bases). The CDR3 consists of 13 residues. Per germline, CDR1 MNHEY and CDR2 SVGAGI. Trimming stripped 4 bases from V and 7 bases from J, with 11 bases between. The DNA for the CDR3 is TGTGCCAGCAGTTCTTACGGGGGCCAGCCCCAGCATTTT. It is translated as CASSSYGGQPQHF.

The CDR3 sequence: CSVASSGDTEAFF. Here the CDR3 DNA reads TGCAGCGTCGCATCTTCGGGGGACACTGAAGCTTTCTTT. The V and J genes are TRBV29-1 and TRBJ1-1; a possible D gene is TRBD1 (5 bases). The CDR3 has 13 residues. Germline V gives CDR1 SQVTM, CDR2 ANQGSEA. V was trimmed by 6 bases and J by 3 bases, leaving 14 bases between them.

The V and J genes are TRBV7-9 and TRBJ1-1; D gene uncertain. This CDR3 is built from 13 residues. V lost 3 bases, J lost 1 base, and 6 bases lay in between. Germline V gives CDR1 SEHNR, CDR2 FQNEAQ (reference sequence). The CDR3 region is CASSFEWNTEAFF. The CDR3 nucleotides are TGTGCCAGCAGCTTCGAATGGAACACTGAAGCTTTCTTT.

The rearrangement joins TRBV15 to TRBJ2-1, with 9 bases fitting TRBD2. CDR3 size: 17 residues. V was pared by 3 bases and J by 3 bases, with 9 bases of the junction left unmatched. In germline, CDR1 is LNHNV, CDR2 YYDKDF (reference sequence). The CDR3 loop reads CATSSEAAGGIYNEQFF. The CDR3 nucleotides are TGTGCCACCAGCAGCGAAGCGGCGGGAGGGATCTACAATGAGCAGTTCTTC.

This sequence joins TRBV7-9 and TRBJ2-7; 8 positions match TRBD1. V gave up 1 base and J gave up 4 bases; unmatched junction bases: 15. The V gene's germline CDR1 is SEHNR and CDR2 FQNEAQ (reference sequence). There are 18 residues in the CDR3. In DNA form, the CDR3 reads TGTGCCAGCAGCTTAGGGACAGGGCCGGTCGGTAATGGGTACGAGCAGTACTTC. This sequence encodes CASSLGTGPVGNGYEQYF.

This clone is termed medium-sized. The rearrangement links TRBV9 to TRBJ2-7, with D possibly being TRBD2 (5 bases). Germline V lookup: CDR1 SGDLS, CDR2 YYNGEE. The CDR3 spans 14 residues. The ends were cut back, 0 bases at V and 4 bases at J, with 11 bases in the middle. The CDR3 DNA reads TGTGCCAGCAGCGTAGAAGGAGGTGGGTACGAGCAGTACTTC. This gives the protein CASSVEGGGYEQYF. The full variable domain, completed using reference TRBV9 and TRBJ2-7, is DSGVTQTPKHLITATGQRVTLRCSPRSGDLSVYWYQQSLDQGLQFLIQYYNGEERAKGNILERFSAQQFPDLHSELNLSSLELGDSALYFCASSVEGGGYEQYFGPGTRLTVT.

The chain links TRBV9 to TRBJ1-2, with unresolved D. Trimming left V 0 bases short and J 4 bases short, with 1 base between. From germline, CDR1 is SGDLS and CDR2 YYNGEE. The CDR3 extends over 11 amino acids. The CDR3 protein is CASSVGYGYTF. The CDR3 DNA reads as TGTGCCAGCAGCGTAGGCTATGGCTACACCTTC.

The chain uses TRBV27 and TRBJ1-1; D is uncertain. V lost 1 base to trimming and J lost 8 bases, with 11 bases between them. The CDR3 totals 13 residues. Germline CDR1 MNHEY, CDR2 SMNVEV (reference sequence). The CDR3 coding sequence is TGTGCCAGCAGTTTATTCCTAACCTCGGAAGCTTTCTTT. Encoded protein: CASSLFLTSEAFF.

The chain uses TRBV5-4 and TRBJ2-7; 9 bases are shared with TRBD2. V shed 3 bases and J 6 bases; nucleotides not matched to a gene: 7. The CDR3 covers 14 residues. Germline-derived CDR1 and CDR2 are SGHNT and YYREEE (reference sequence). CDR3 nucleotide sequence: TGTGCCAGCAGCTCGCCGCGGGAGGGCCGCGAGCAGTACTTC. Its protein is CASSSPREGREQYF.

The chain couples TRBV5-1 to TRBJ2-1; D is undetermined. The CDR3 runs 15 residues. With 0 bases removed from V and 3 bases from J, the gap between germline ends came to 10 bases. The germline V gene encodes CDR1 SGHRS and CDR2 YFSETQ. CDR3 in DNA: TGCGCCAGCAGCTTGGGTGGGTACGACTACAATGAGCAGTTCTTC. Its protein is CASSLGGYDYNEQFF.

The V and J genes are TRBV5-8 and TRBJ1-2; a possible D gene is TRBD1 (5 bases). Trimming took off 1 base at V and 0 bases at J, with 10 bases between the two ends. The length of the CDR3 is 15 residues. The V gene's germline CDR1 is SGHTS and CDR2 YDEGEE. This CDR3 reads CASSLTGGTNYGYTF. The DNA of the CDR3 is TGTGCCAGCAGCTTGACTGGGGGAACTAACTATGGCTACACCTTC.

The V call is TRBV19, the J call TRBJ2-3, with TRBD1 matching 12 bases. V lost 5 bases, J lost 1 base, and 4 bases stayed unmatched. CDR3 size: 16 residues. Germline-derived CDR1 and CDR2 are LNHDA and SQIVND (reference sequence). The CDR3 sequence is CASSRGQGARTDTQYF. For the CDR3, the DNA is TGTGCCAGTAGTCGGGGACAGGGGGCCCGCACAGATACGCAGTATTTT. Drawing the rest from reference TRBV19 and TRBJ2-3, the complete variable domain is DGGITQSPKYLFRKEGQNVTLSCEQNLNHDAMYWYRQDPGQGLRLIYYSQIVNDFQKGDIAEGYSVSREKKESFPLTVTSAQKNPTAFYLCASSRGQGARTDTQYFGPGTRLTVL.

V gene TRBV5-1 combines with J gene TRBJ2-5; either TRBD1 or TRBD2 may fit D (5 bases each). CDR1 and CDR2 (germline): SGHRS, YFSETQ. Trimming removed 0 bases from V and 1 base from J, with 13 bases in between. The CDR3 covers 16 residues. CDR3 loop: CASSLGGVSRQETQYF. The CDR3 coding sequence is TGCGCCAGCAGCTTGGGAGGGGTAAGCCGCCAAGAGACCCAGTACTTC.

The CDR3 bases are TGCGCCAGCAGCTTGGCCTGGTGGACAGGGGTCTTCCTTTTAGCCAAAAACATTCAGTACTTC. Translated, it gives CASSLAWWTGVFLLAKNIQYF. The rearrangement joins TRBV5-1 to TRBJ2-4, with TRBD1 matching over 9 bases. The CDR3 runs to 21 residues. Germline CDR1 reads SGHRS; CDR2 reads YFSETQ. V shed 0 bases, J shed 0 bases, and the junction held 16 bases outside the gene matches.

The J gene is TRBJ2-7, the V gene TRBV2, with a weak D call TRBD1 (6 bases). CDR1 is SNHLY, CDR2 FYNNEI, per germline. The CDR3 is 14 residues long. The V end lost 5 bases, the J end lost 6 bases, and 17 bases lay between the germline ends. This CDR3 is CASSSIQGVPEQYF. In DNA form, the CDR3 reads TGTGCCAGCAGTTCGATACAGGGTGTCCCCGAGCAGTACTTC.

This sequence joins TRBV5-1 and TRBJ1-1; D remains unclear. Per germline, CDR1 SGHRS and CDR2 YFSETQ. The V end was cut by 0 bases, the J end by 4 bases, with 7 bases between. CDR3 size: 13 residues. CDR3 bases: TGCGCCAGCAGCTTGGAAGGTTTCACTGAAGCTTTCTTT. Translated: CASSLEGFTEAFF. The full variable domain, completed using reference TRBV5-1 and TRBJ1-1, is KAGVTQTPRYLIKTRGQQVTLSCSPISGHRSVSWYQQTPGQGLQFLFEYFSETQRNKGNFPGRFSGRQFSNSRSEMNVSTLELGDSALYLCASSLEGFTEAFFGQGTRLTVV.

The chain combines TRBV9 with TRBJ2-1; 9 bases fit TRBD2. V was pared by 0 bases and J by 0 bases, with 19 bases of the junction left unmatched. The germline gives CDR1 SGDLS, CDR2 YYNGEE. This CDR3 region has 22 residues. The CDR3 DNA reads TGTGCCAGCAGCGTAGGGCGGGAGGGCCCTCCTACGTTCTTTAGCTCCTACAATGAGCAGTTCTTC. Its protein product is CASSVGREGPPTFFSSYNEQFF. Complete variable domain (other parts from reference TRBV9 and TRBJ2-1): DSGVTQTPKHLITATGQRVTLRCSPRSGDLSVYWYQQSLDQGLQFLIQYYNGEERAKGNILERFSAQQFPDLHSELNLSSLELGDSALYFCASSVGREGPPTFFSSYNEQFFGPGTRLTVL.

The chain carries TRBV19 and TRBJ2-7, with 7 bases lining up with TRBD2. Per the germline V gene, CDR1 is LNHDA and CDR2 is SQIVND (reference sequence). The CDR3 totals 14 residues. V was clipped by 5 bases and J by 0 bases; unmatched bases: 4. DNA for the CDR3: TGTGCCAGTAGTCAGGGAGGGAACTCCTACGAGCAGTACTTC. This codes for CASSQGGNSYEQYF.

This chain links TRBV28 with TRBJ2-3, with 7 bases aligning to TRBD1. With 6 bases clipped from V and 0 bases from J, the junction kept 6 bases outside the gene matches. This CDR3 is built from 15 residues. The germline V gene has CDR1 MDHEN and CDR2 SYDVKM. As DNA, the CDR3 is TGTGCCAGCAGCACCGGGACAGTAAGCACAGATACGCAGTATTTT. As protein: CASSTGTVSTDTQYF.

The chain links TRBV7-8 to TRBJ2-7; 9 nucleotides align to TRBD2. Germline loops: CDR1 SGHVS, CDR2 FQNEAQ. The CDR3 spans 14 residues. The V gene end was trimmed by 1 base and the J gene end by 4 bases; junction bases not matched to a gene: 2. CDR3 DNA: TGTGCCAGCAGCTTAGTTAGCGGGAGTTACGAGCAGTACTTC. Translation gives CASSLVSGSYEQYF.

On this clone itself: Other DNA sequences in the same sample also yield this CDR3. The chain recombines TRBV7-3 with TRBJ2-3; D is unclear. V lost 0 bases to trimming and J lost 0 bases, with 10 bases between them. Looked up from germline, CDR1 is SGHTA and CDR2 is FQGTGA. This CDR3 has 16 amino acids. The chain's CDR3 is CASSLTARTSTDTQYF. DNA for the CDR3: TGTGCCAGCAGCTTAACGGCGAGAACTAGCACAGATACGCAGTATTTT.